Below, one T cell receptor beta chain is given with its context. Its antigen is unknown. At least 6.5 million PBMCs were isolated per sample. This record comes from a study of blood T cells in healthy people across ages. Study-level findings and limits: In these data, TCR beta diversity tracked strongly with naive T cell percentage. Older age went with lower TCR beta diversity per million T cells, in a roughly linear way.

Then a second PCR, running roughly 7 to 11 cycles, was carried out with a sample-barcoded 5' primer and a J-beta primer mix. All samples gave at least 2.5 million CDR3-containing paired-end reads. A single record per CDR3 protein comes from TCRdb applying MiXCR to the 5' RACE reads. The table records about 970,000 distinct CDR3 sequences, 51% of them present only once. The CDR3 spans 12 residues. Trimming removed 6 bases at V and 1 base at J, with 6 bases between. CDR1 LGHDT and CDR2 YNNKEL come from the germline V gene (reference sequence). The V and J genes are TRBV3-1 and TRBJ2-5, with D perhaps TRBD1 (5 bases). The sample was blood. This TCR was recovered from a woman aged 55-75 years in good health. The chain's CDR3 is CASRDTQETQYF. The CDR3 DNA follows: TGTGCCAGCAGGGACACCCAAGAGACCCAGTACTTC.